The entry below describes one TCR beta chain. In this sample, this clonotype turned up many times. The clone's antigen remains unknown. No clone much larger than this one lies a single base away; base qualities are absent. This sample is part of a study of spatial heterogeneity in lung cancer (dated by TCRdb to 2018 to 2020). The study in broad terms: Beta-chain transcripts were consistently detected in greater numbers than alpha-chain transcripts, which likely reflected higher beta-chain transcript abundance. In non-small cell lung cancer, the study made a quantitative comparison of TCR alpha and beta repertoires among multiple tumor regions, matched nontumor lung and blood. A strong correlation was found between TCR transcript counts in tumor regions and a T cell transcriptional module score from matched bulk RNA-seq. In the raw uncorrected reads, each unique combination of TCR and UMI appeared more than ten times on average. At surgery, both alpha and beta chains were TCR-sequenced in around 240 tumor regions, approximately 64 matched nontumor lung samples and some 58 PBMC samples. Nonsynonymous mutation counts, determined by whole-exome sequencing of tumor tissue, were related to TCR repertoire features. What the study reported, not specific to this receptor: The tumor nonsynonymous mutation count correlated with the number of expanded intratumoral alpha and beta TCRs. Confirming at a functional level the hypothesis that regional TCRs recognize regional mutations was considered to require additional single-cell paired TCR alpha and beta sequencing. TCR-seq coverage of tumor T cells was estimated to be only roughly 7.3% for alpha chains and more than 11% for beta chains. The count of ubiquitous expanded TCRs correlated with the count of ubiquitous nonsynonymous mutations, and the count of regional expanded TCRs correlated with the count of regional nonsynonymous mutations.

Per the germline V gene, MGHRA is the CDR1 and YSYEKL is the CDR2. The CDR3 covers 16 residues, taking in both the cysteine and the phenylalanine. The only DNA kept is the CDR3, 48 bases in frame from the first base. The V end loses 1 base and the J end loses 0 bases, and a stretch of 7 bases separates them. The time point label, as the study defines it: sample taken at primary tumor resection. Donors were approximately 72 patients with early-stage, untreated non-small cell lung cancer from the lung TRACERx cohort. For TCR sequencing, whole RNA was extracted from tumor and nontumor lung tissue, or from cryopreserved PBMC samples, and no cell sorting was done. A patient was chosen for TCR sequencing only when enough RNA was available from at least two tumor regions. A lung pathologist reviewed the tumor and adjacent nontumor lung specimens before the specimens were selected. The library was obtained by 5' RACE. These reads were obtained on a NextSeq 500. The TCR library protocol attached a unique molecular identifier to each TCR cDNA molecule to allow correction of PCR and sequencing errors. On the authors' methods: TCR identification, UMI-based error correction and CDR3 extraction were all carried out with Decombinator tools. Expanded TCRs were defined as those above a frequency of 2 per 1,000, corresponding to the top 1% of the tumor frequency distribution. Expanded tumor TCRs statistically deemed absent (corrected P<0.05) from at least one tumor region were classed as regional, and all other expanded tumor TCRs were classed as ubiquitous. Renyi diversity was computed with the R vegan package after each repertoire had been subsampled 100 times to 5,000 TCRs. CDR3 similarity networks were built from amino acid triplet string-kernel similarity, with CDR3s being connected when pairwise similarity was above 0.82. TCRdb reworked the public reads: Q25 trimming with fastp, MiXCR clone assembly, productive beta chains retained. Identical CDR3 protein sequences are pooled into one entry, listed with their most common genes and DNA. None of the V and J calls come from the authors' own analysis; TCRdb made them. This sample is represented by over 15,000 distinct CDR3 sequences; approximately 6.2% of them were singletons. The ten largest clones represent 6.5% to 7% of the sample.

The starting material was lung tumor tissue, obtained at surgery. In this chain, TRBV4-1 is recombined with TRBJ2-6, with the D gene call left open. The receptor was derived from a male donor with early-stage non-small cell lung cancer. The sequenced DNA: TGCGCCAGCAGCCAAGTTTACAACTCTGGGGCCAACGTCCTGACTTTC. This sequence encodes CASSQVYNSGANVLTF.